These T cell receptor beta chains were read from a single sample in a study of blood T cell repertoires in COVID-19. Measured with immunoSEQ multiplex PCR; TCRdb has only the in-frame clones, and not every one. The sample comprises about 76,000 clones, approximately 81% of which are singletons, and 9.5% to 13% rests with the top ten. The material sequenced was peripheral blood. The receptors stem from a man in his sixties with COVID-19, enrolled during active disease. Each CDR3 is given with its conserved first and last residue. The order of the fields is CDR3 DNA, CDR3 protein, clone size, V gene, J gene, D gene. A D gene is named only where the DNA matches it firmly. Size values are once, few and many counts, or a class for expanded clones, and some rows have none.

cdr3_nt: TGTGCCAGTAGTATATCGAGGGGGAACACCATATATTTT
cdr3_aa: CASSISRGNTIYF
clone_size: .
v_call: TRBV19
j_call: TRBJ1-3
d_call: .

cdr3_nt: TGTGCCAGCAGTGCCGAGTTCGGCGAGCAGTACTTC
cdr3_aa: CASSAEFGEQYF
clone_size: few
v_call: TRBV2
j_call: TRBJ2-7
d_call: .

cdr3_nt: TGTGCCAGCAGTTTATCGAACAGAAATAGCAATCAGCCCCAGCATTTT
cdr3_aa: CASSLSNRNSNQPQHF
clone_size: .
v_call: TRBV27
j_call: TRBJ1-5
d_call: .

cdr3_nt: TGTGCCAGCAGGACAGGGGGAACGTCGGGGTCCTACGAGCAGTACTTC
cdr3_aa: CASRTGGTSGSYEQYF
clone_size: .
v_call: TRBV28
j_call: TRBJ2-7
d_call: TRBD1

cdr3_nt: TGTGCCAGCAGTTTTGGGACTAGCGGGGGGGAGAATGAGCAGTTCTTC
cdr3_aa: CASSFGTSGGENEQFF
clone_size: .
v_call: TRBV28
j_call: TRBJ2-1
d_call: TRBD2

cdr3_nt: TGTGCCAGCAGCTCCAGCGGGAGCTCCTACAATGAGCAGTTCTTC
cdr3_aa: CASSSSGSSYNEQFF
clone_size: few
v_call: TRBV6-5
j_call: TRBJ2-1
d_call: TRBD2

cdr3_nt: TGTGCCTGGACTAGCGGGGGGACAGATACGCAGTATTTT
cdr3_aa: CAWTSGGTDTQYF
clone_size: .
v_call: TRBV30
j_call: TRBJ2-3
d_call: TRBD2

cdr3_nt: TGTGCCAGTACAGGGGGGATAGAGACCCAGTACTTC
cdr3_aa: CASTGGIETQYF
clone_size: .
v_call: TRBV6-6
j_call: TRBJ2-5
d_call: TRBD1

cdr3_nt: TGTGCCAGCAGCCCAAACGACAGGGGGCTGTTTTTT
cdr3_aa: CASSPNDRGLFF
clone_size: .
v_call: TRBV12-3/TRBV12-4
j_call: TRBJ2-2
d_call: TRBD1

cdr3_nt: TGTGCCACCAGTGATTCCACAGGGGGCGATAGGATGAACACTGAAGCTTTCTTT
cdr3_aa: CATSDSTGGDRMNTEAFF
clone_size: once
v_call: TRBV24-1
j_call: TRBJ1-1
d_call: TRBD1

cdr3_nt: TGTGCCAGCAGCTATACGACTGGCTACGAGCAGTACTTC
cdr3_aa: CASSYTTGYEQYF
clone_size: few
v_call: TRBV5-4
j_call: TRBJ2-7
d_call: .

cdr3_nt: TGTGCCAGCAGTGAAGTGGCGGGAGGTTCCTACAATGAGCAGTTCTTC
cdr3_aa: CASSEVAGGSYNEQFF
clone_size: .
v_call: TRBV2
j_call: TRBJ2-1
d_call: TRBD2

cdr3_nt: TGTGCCAGTAGAATTAGCGAGATTCACCAAGAGACCCAGTACTTC
cdr3_aa: CASRISEIHQETQYF
clone_size: .
v_call: TRBV19
j_call: TRBJ2-5
d_call: .

cdr3_nt: TGTGCCTTGGTCAGGTCCTACGAGCAGTACTTC
cdr3_aa: CALVRSYEQYF
clone_size: .
v_call: TRBV30
j_call: TRBJ2-7
d_call: .

cdr3_nt: TGCGCCAGCAGTCCTCCGGGACTAGCGGGAATCGCCTACGAGCAGTACTTC
cdr3_aa: CASSPPGLAGIAYEQYF
clone_size: once
v_call: TRBV10-2
j_call: TRBJ2-7
d_call: TRBD2

cdr3_nt: TGTGCCAGCGGGACTAGCGGGGGTAACGAGCAGTACTTC
cdr3_aa: CASGTSGGNEQYF
clone_size: .
v_call: TRBV10-3
j_call: TRBJ2-7
d_call: TRBD2

cdr3_nt: TGTGCCAGCAGGAGACTAGCGGGGCCGAACACCGGGGAGCTGTTTTTT
cdr3_aa: CASRRLAGPNTGELFF
clone_size: once
v_call: TRBV2
j_call: TRBJ2-2
d_call: TRBD2

cdr3_nt: TGTGCCACCAGTGGAGGGACAGGGAATGGCTACACCTTC
cdr3_aa: CATSGGTGNGYTF
clone_size: .
v_call: TRBV24-1
j_call: TRBJ1-2
d_call: TRBD1

cdr3_nt: TGTGCCAGCAGAGAAACAGGCACGAACACTGAAGCTTTCTTT
cdr3_aa: CASRETGTNTEAFF
clone_size: .
v_call: TRBV7-9
j_call: TRBJ1-1
d_call: .

cdr3_nt: TGTGCCAGCAGCGTAGGAACTAGCGGGAGACAAAACATTCAGTACTTC
cdr3_aa: CASSVGTSGRQNIQYF
clone_size: .
v_call: TRBV9
j_call: TRBJ2-4
d_call: TRBD2

cdr3_nt: TGTGCCAGCAGTGAGGGACTAGCGGGGGCCTTAGGGGAGACCCAGTACTTC
cdr3_aa: CASSEGLAGALGETQYF
clone_size: .
v_call: TRBV2
j_call: TRBJ2-5
d_call: TRBD2

cdr3_nt: TGTGCCAGCAGAATGGCGGGGAACACCGGGGAGCTGTTTTTT
cdr3_aa: CASRMAGNTGELFF
clone_size: .
v_call: TRBV9
j_call: TRBJ2-2
d_call: .

cdr3_nt: TGTGCCAGCAGTACACAGGGAGGGGCTGAAGCTTTCTTT
cdr3_aa: CASSTQGGAEAFF
clone_size: .
v_call: TRBV6-4
j_call: TRBJ1-1
d_call: .

cdr3_nt: TGCGCCAGCAGCTTCAACAGGGCCACTGAAGCTTTCTTT
cdr3_aa: CASSFNRATEAFF
clone_size: once
v_call: TRBV5-1
j_call: TRBJ1-1
d_call: .

cdr3_nt: TGTGCCAGCAGCTTAGGGGACAGGGGGCTGTATGCTGAAGCTTTCTTT
cdr3_aa: CASSLGDRGLYAEAFF
clone_size: .
v_call: TRBV7-9
j_call: TRBJ1-1
d_call: TRBD1

cdr3_nt: TGTGCCAGCAGTTTCCAGGAGAACACTGAAGCTTTCTTT
cdr3_aa: CASSFQENTEAFF
clone_size: .
v_call: TRBV12-3/TRBV12-4
j_call: TRBJ1-1
d_call: .

cdr3_nt: TGTGCCAGCAGCTTGGGGACAGGGGAGAACACTGAAGCTTTCTTT
cdr3_aa: CASSLGTGENTEAFF
clone_size: .
v_call: TRBV5-4
j_call: TRBJ1-1
d_call: TRBD1

cdr3_nt: TGTGCCAGTAGTATAGTGGCAGCGGGAGTACGAACAGATACGCAGTATTTT
cdr3_aa: CASSIVAAGVRTDTQYF
clone_size: .
v_call: TRBV19
j_call: TRBJ2-3
d_call: TRBD2

cdr3_nt: TGCGCCAGCAGCCAGGGACAGCAAGAGACCCAGTACTTC
cdr3_aa: CASSQGQQETQYF
clone_size: .
v_call: TRBV5-1
j_call: TRBJ2-5
d_call: TRBD1

cdr3_nt: TGTGCCAGCAGTGCCACCCCGACAGGGGGCTACAATGAGCAGTTCTTC
cdr3_aa: CASSATPTGGYNEQFF
clone_size: .
v_call: TRBV28
j_call: TRBJ2-1
d_call: TRBD1

cdr3_nt: TGTGCCAGCAGCCCGAAGACTTCGGCCAAAAACATTCAGTACTTC
cdr3_aa: CASSPKTSAKNIQYF
clone_size: .
v_call: TRBV11-3
j_call: TRBJ2-4
d_call: .

cdr3_nt: TGTGCCAGCAGTCATCAGGTCCACTCTGGAAACACCATATATTTT
cdr3_aa: CASSHQVHSGNTIYF
clone_size: .
v_call: TRBV6-5
j_call: TRBJ1-3
d_call: .

cdr3_nt: TGTGCCAGTAGTCCCCGACTAGCGGGGAGCACAGATACGCAGTATTTT
cdr3_aa: CASSPRLAGSTDTQYF
clone_size: .
v_call: TRBV19
j_call: TRBJ2-3
d_call: TRBD2

cdr3_nt: TGTGCCAGCAGTCCTAGCGGCGGAGGGGAGACCCAGTACTTC
cdr3_aa: CASSPSGGGETQYF
clone_size: .
v_call: TRBV6-5
j_call: TRBJ2-5
d_call: TRBD2

cdr3_nt: TGTGCCAGCAGCTTATATGGACAGCTACAAGAGACCCAGTACTTC
cdr3_aa: CASSLYGQLQETQYF
clone_size: .
v_call: TRBV7-6
j_call: TRBJ2-5
d_call: .

cdr3_nt: TGTGCCACCAGCATCCTCAGTCGTAGACAGGGGGCAGCGGGCTACACCTTC
cdr3_aa: CATSILSRRQGAAGYTF
clone_size: .
v_call: TRBV15
j_call: TRBJ1-2
d_call: TRBD1